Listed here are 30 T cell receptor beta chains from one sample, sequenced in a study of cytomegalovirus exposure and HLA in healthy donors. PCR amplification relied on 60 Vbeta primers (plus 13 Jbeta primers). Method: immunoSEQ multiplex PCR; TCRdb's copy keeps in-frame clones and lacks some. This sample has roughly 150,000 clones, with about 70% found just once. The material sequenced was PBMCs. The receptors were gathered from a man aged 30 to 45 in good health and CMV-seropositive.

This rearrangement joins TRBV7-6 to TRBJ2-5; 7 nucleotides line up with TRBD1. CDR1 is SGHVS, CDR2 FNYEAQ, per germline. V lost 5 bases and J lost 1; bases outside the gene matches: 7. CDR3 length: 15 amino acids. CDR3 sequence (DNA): TGTGCCAGCAGCCAAAACAGGGGATTCCAAGAGACCCAGTACTTC. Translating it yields CASSQNRGFQETQYF.

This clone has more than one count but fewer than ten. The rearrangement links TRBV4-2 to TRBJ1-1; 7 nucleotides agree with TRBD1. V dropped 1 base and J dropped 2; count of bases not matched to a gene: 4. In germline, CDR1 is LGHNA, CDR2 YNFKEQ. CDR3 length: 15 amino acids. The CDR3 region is CASSQGQGFNTEAFF. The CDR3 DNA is TGTGCCAGCAGCCAAGGACAGGGATTTAACACTGAAGCTTTCTTT.

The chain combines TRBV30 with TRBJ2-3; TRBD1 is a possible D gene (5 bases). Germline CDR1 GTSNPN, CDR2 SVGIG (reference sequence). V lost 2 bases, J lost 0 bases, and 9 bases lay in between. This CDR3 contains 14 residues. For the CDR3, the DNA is TGTGCCTGGAGTAAGGGGCTCAGCACAGATACGCAGTATTTT. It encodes CAWSKGLSTDTQYF.

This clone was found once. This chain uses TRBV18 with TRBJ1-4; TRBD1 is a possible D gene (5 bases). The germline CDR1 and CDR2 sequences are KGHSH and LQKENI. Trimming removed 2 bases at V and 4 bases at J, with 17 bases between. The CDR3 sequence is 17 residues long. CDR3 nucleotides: TGTGCCAGCTCACCATACGCCACCCCAGGGTTTAATGAAAAACTGTTTTTT. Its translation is CASSPYATPGFNEKLFF.

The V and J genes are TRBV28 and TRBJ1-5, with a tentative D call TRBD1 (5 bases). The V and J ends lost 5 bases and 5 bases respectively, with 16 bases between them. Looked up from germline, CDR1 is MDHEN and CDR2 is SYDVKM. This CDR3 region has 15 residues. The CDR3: CASSEGRRGYQPQHF. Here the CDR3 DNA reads TGTGCCAGCAGTGAGGGACGGCGGGGGTATCAGCCCCAGCATTTT.

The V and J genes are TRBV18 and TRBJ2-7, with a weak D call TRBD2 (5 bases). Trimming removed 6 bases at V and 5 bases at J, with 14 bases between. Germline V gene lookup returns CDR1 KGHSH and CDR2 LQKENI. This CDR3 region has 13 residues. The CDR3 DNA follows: TGTGCCAGCTCGCCGGGCACGAGGGACGAGCAGTACTTC. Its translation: CASSPGTRDEQYF.

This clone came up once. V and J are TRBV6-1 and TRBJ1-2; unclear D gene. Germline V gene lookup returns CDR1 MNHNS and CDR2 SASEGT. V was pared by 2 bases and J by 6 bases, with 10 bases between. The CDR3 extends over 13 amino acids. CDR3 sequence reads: CASSERMLHGYTF. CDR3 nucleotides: TGTGCCAGCAGTGAACGTATGCTACATGGCTACACCTTC.

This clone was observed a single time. The CDR3 nucleotides read TGTGCCAGCAGTTCCGAACTCCCGCGTTTGGAGACCCAGTACTTC. Amino acid sequence: CASSSELPRLETQYF. This chain connects TRBV6-6 to TRBJ2-5; no firm D call. CDR3 length equals 15 residues. Trimming shortened V by 4 bases and J by 5 bases, and 17 bases separated the two germline ends. CDR1 is MNHNY, CDR2 SVGAGI, per germline (reference sequence).

In DNA, the CDR3 is TGTGCCAGCAGTGCTACTAGCGGGAGCGGGAATGAGCAGTTCTTC. This sequence encodes CASSATSGSGNEQFF. The chain has TRBV6-5 and TRBJ2-1, with 11 positions matching TRBD2. V was clipped by 5 bases and J by 7 bases; unmatched bases: 7. The CDR3 has 15 residues. CDR1 and CDR2 from the germline V gene are MNHEY and SVGAGI.

CDR3: CASSKVRRGADQETQYF. Here the CDR3 DNA reads TGTGCCAGCAGCAAAGTTCGGCGCGGGGCGGACCAAGAGACCCAGTACTTC. This chain links TRBV21-1 with TRBJ2-5; whether TRBD2, the table's D call, matches the DNA was not checked. TRBV21-1 is assigned pseudogene status. This CDR3 is 17 amino acids long.

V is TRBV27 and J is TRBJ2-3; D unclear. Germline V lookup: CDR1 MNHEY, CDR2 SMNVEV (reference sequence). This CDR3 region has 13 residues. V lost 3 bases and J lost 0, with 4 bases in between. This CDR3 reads CASSFSSTDTQYF. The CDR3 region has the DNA TGTGCCAGCAGTTTCTCTAGCACAGATACGCAGTATTTT.

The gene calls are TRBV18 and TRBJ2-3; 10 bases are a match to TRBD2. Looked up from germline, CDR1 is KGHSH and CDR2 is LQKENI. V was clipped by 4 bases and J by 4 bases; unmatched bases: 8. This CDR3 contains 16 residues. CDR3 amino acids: CASSLPGLAGADTQYF. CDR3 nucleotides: TGTGCCAGCTCACTACCGGGGCTAGCGGGAGCAGATACGCAGTATTTT.

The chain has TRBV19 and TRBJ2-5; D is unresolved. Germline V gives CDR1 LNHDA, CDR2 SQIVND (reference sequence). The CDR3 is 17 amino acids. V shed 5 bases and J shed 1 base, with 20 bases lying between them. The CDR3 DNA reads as TGTGCCAGTAGTCTCAGACCCCTGAATAGCCGCCAAGAGACCCAGTACTTC. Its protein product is CASSLRPLNSRQETQYF.

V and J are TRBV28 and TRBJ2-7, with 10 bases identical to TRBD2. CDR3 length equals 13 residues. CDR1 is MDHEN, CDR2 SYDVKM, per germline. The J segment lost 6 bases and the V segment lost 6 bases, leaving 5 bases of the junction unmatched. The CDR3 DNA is TGTGCCAGCAGCCTAGCGGGAGTGGGCGAGCAGTACTTC. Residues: CASSLAGVGEQYF.

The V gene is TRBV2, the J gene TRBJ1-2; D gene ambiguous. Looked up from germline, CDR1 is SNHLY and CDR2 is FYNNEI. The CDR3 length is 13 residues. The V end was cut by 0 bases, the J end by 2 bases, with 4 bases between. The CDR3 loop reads CASSEARNYGYTF. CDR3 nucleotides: TGTGCCAGCAGTGAAGCGCGGAACTATGGCTACACCTTC.

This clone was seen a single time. CDR3 sequence reads: CASSSYGQGNHEQYF. The CDR3 region has the DNA TGCGCCAGCAGCTCCTACGGACAGGGTAACCACGAGCAGTACTTC. The chain is built from TRBV5-1 and TRBJ2-7; 8 bases align to TRBD1. Losses at the gene ends were 3 bases for V and 5 bases for J; bases not matched to a gene: 10. The CDR3 has 15 residues. Germline CDR1 reads SGHRS; CDR2 reads YFSETQ.

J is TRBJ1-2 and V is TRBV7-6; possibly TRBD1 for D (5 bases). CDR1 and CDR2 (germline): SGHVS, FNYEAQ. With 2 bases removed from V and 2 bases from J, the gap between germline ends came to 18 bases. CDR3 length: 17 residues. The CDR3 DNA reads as TGTGCCAGCAGCTTACTTGCCTATGTGGGGGGAAACTATGGCTACACCTTC. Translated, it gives CASSLLAYVGGNYGYTF.

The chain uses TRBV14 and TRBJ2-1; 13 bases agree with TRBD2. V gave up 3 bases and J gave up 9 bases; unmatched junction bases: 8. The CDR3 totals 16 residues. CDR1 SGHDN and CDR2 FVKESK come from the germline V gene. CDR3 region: CASSHRTSGSIGEQFF. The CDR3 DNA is TGTGCCAGCAGCCACCGGACTAGCGGGAGTATAGGTGAGCAGTTCTTC.

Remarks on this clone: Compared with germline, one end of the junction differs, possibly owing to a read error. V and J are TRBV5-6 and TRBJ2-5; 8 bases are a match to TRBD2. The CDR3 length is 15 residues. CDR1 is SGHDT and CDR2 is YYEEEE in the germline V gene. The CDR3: CASRLDLRGAETQYF. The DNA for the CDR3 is TGTGCCAGCAGGTTGGATCTGCGGGGGGCTGAGACCCAGTACTTC. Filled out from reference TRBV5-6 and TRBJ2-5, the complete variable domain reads DAGVTQSPTHLIKTRGQQVTLRCSPKSGHDTVSWYQQALGQGPQFIFQYYEEEERQRGNFPDRFSGHQFPNYSSELNVNALLLGDSALYLCASRLDLRGAETQYFGPGTRLLVL.

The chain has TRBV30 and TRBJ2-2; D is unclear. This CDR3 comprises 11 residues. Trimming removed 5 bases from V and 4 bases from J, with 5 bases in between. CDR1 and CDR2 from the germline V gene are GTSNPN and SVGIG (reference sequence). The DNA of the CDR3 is TGTGCCTGGGGCCGCACCGGGGAGCTGTTTTTT. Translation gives CAWGRTGELFF.

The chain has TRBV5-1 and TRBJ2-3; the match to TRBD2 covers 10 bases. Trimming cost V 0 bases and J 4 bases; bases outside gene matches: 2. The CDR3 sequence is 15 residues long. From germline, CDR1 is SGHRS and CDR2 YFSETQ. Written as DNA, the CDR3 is TGCGCCAGCAGCTTGGGTGGACTAGCGGCAGATACGCAGTATTTT. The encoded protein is CASSLGGLAADTQYF.

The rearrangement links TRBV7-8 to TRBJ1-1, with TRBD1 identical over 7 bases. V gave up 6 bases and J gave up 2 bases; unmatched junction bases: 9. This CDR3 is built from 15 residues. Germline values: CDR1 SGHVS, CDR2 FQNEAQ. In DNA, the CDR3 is TGTGCCAGCAGACGAGCGACAGGGTCTAACACTGAAGCTTTCTTT. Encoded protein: CASRRATGSNTEAFF.

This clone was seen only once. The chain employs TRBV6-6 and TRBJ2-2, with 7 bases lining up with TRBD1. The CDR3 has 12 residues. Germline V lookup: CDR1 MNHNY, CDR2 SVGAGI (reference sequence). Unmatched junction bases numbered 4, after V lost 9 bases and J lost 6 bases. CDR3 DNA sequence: TGTGCCAGTAGGGGGCAGGCCGGGGAGCTGTTTTTT. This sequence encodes CASRGQAGELFF.

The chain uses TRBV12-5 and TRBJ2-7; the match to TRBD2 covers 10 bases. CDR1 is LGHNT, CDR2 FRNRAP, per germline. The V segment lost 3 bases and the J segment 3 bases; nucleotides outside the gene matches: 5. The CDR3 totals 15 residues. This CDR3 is CASGLAGGALYEQYF. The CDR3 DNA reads TGTGCTAGTGGTTTAGCGGGAGGGGCCCTCTACGAGCAGTACTTC.

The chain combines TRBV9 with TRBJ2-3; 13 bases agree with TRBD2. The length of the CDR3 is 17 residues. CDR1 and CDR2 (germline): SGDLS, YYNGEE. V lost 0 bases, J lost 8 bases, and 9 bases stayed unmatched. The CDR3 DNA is TGTGCCAGCAGCGTAGAGGGTCTGACTAGCGGGAGGAGTACGCAGTATTTT. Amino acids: CASSVEGLTSGRSTQYF.

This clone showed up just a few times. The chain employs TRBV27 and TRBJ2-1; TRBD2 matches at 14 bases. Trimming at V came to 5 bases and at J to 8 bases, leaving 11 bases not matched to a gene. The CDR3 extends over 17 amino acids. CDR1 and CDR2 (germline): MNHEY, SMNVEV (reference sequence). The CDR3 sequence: CASSPPRTSGRIHEQFF. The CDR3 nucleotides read TGTGCCAGCAGTCCGCCCCGGACTAGCGGGAGGATCCATGAGCAGTTCTTC.

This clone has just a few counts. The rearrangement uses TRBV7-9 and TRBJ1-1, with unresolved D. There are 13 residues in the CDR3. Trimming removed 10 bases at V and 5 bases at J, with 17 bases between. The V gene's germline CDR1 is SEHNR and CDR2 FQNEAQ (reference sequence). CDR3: CAILSGGWTEAFF. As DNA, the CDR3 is TGTGCCATCCTCAGCGGAGGGTGGACTGAAGCTTTCTTT.

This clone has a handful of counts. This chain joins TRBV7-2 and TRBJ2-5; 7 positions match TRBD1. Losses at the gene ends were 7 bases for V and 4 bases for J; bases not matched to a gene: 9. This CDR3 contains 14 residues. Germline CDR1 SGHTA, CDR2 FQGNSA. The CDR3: CASTQRAGGETQYF. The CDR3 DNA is TGTGCCAGCACCCAAAGGGCAGGGGGAGAGACCCAGTACTTC.

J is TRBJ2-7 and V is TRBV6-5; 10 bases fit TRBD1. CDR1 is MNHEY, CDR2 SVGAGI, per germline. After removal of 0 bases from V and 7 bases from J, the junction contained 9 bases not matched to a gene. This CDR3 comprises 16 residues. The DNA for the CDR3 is TGTGCCAGCAGTTACTCTTTTGGACAGGGGGTAGAAGAGCAGTACTTC. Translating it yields CASSYSFGQGVEEQYF.

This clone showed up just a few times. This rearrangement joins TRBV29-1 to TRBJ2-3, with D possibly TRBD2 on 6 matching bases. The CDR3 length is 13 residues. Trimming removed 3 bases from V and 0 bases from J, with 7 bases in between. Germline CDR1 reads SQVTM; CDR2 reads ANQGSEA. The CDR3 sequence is CSVESGSTDTQYF. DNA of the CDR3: TGCAGCGTTGAGAGCGGGAGCACAGATACGCAGTATTTT.